What follows are 21 T cell receptor beta chains derived from one specimen sequenced in a study of T cells in Graves' hyperthyroidism and ophthalmopathy. From RNA transcripts, TCR beta CDR3 regions were amplified. HTBI primers were the set used in a first-round RT-PCR of the TCR CDR3. TCRdb re-called the multiplex PCR reads with MiXCR, one entry per CDR3 protein. The data show some 570,000 distinct CDR3 sequences, with approximately 17% seen just once and about 16% held by the top ten. Input material: blood. The receptors derive from a woman aged 18-29 years with Graves' ophthalmopathy.

In regard to this clonotype: The germline gene is not matched at one end of the junction; a read error may be the cause. The chain uses TRBV5-6 and TRBJ1-1; D is undetermined. This CDR3 has 12 residues. Germline loops: CDR1 SGHDT, CDR2 YYEEEE. CDR3: CASSFEFTEASF. The CDR3 region has the DNA TGTGCCAGCAGCTTCGAGTTCACTGAAGCTTCCTTT.

The chain combines TRBV19 with TRBJ2-5; the D gene could be TRBD1 or TRBD2 (5 bases each). This CDR3 contains 14 residues. The V end lost 3 bases, the J end lost 5 bases, and 13 bases lay between the germline ends. The germline CDR1 and CDR2 sequences are LNHDA and SQIVND (reference sequence). In DNA, the CDR3 is TGTGCCAGTAGTATGAAAGGGACGGGCGAGACCCAGTACTTC. The encoded protein is CASSMKGTGETQYF.

This clonotype was counted a few times. V gene TRBV6-5 combines with J gene TRBJ1-6; no clear D. The germline V gene encodes CDR1 MNHEY and CDR2 SVGAGI. V was pared by 4 bases and J by 4 bases, with 11 bases between. The CDR3 loop spans 15 amino acids. The CDR3 region is CASSFQDAYNSPLHF. CDR3 nucleotide sequence: TGTGCCAGCAGTTTTCAGGATGCTTATAATTCACCCCTCCACTTT.

This clonotype has more than one count but fewer than ten. V gene TRBV4-1 combines with J gene TRBJ2-1; the D gene is possibly TRBD2 (6 bases). The V end lost 0 bases, the J end lost 1 base, and 13 bases lay between the germline ends. CDR3 length: 17 amino acids. Germline V lookup: CDR1 MGHRA, CDR2 YSYEKL. This chain's CDR3 is CASSQDFGTSSYNEQFF. The CDR3 bases are TGCGCCAGCAGCCAAGATTTCGGGACTTCTTCCTACAATGAGCAGTTCTTC.

In this sample, this clonotype turned up many times. The genes are TRBV7-3 and TRBJ2-1; 9 bases agree with TRBD1. V gave up 6 bases and J gave up 7 bases; unmatched junction bases: 4. CDR1 is SGHTA and CDR2 is FQGTGA in the germline V gene. CDR3 size: 13 residues. CDR3 bases: TGTGCCAGCAGTCCCGGGACAGGGAATGAGCAGTTCTTC. It codes for CASSPGTGNEQFF.

V and J are TRBV20-1 and TRBJ1-5; 11 positions agree with TRBD1. CDR3 length: 18 residues. Trimming removed 6 bases from V and 1 base from J; junction bases left unmatched: 14. Germline values: CDR1 DFQATT, CDR2 SNEGSKA (reference sequence). The CDR3 sequence: CSATPRDRGRGSNQPQHF. The CDR3 DNA sequence: TGCAGTGCAACACCCCGGGACAGGGGGAGGGGAAGCAATCAGCCCCAGCATTTT.

This clonotype was seen ten or more times. Here the CDR3 reads CAWRRGGWMNTEAFF. The CDR3 DNA reads as TGTGCCTGGCGGCGGGGAGGGTGGATGAACACTGAAGCTTTCTTT. The chain has TRBV30 and TRBJ1-1; no firm D call. The germline V and J ends were trimmed by 5 bases and 0 bases, with 16 bases remaining between them. CDR3 length: 15 amino acids. CDR1 and CDR2 from the germline V gene are GTSNPN and SVGIG (reference sequence).

This clonotype was detected many times. This chain joins TRBV7-9 and TRBJ2-7; D may correspond to TRBD1 or TRBD2 (5 bases each). The CDR3 has 13 residues. The germline gives CDR1 SEHNR, CDR2 FQNEAQ (reference sequence). V lost 5 bases, J lost 6 bases, and 14 bases lay in between. The CDR3 is CASSPSQGPEQYF. The CDR3 DNA reads TGTGCCAGCAGCCCCTCCCAGGGACCCGAGCAGTACTTC.

The rearrangement links TRBV11-2 to TRBJ2-7; 9 bases are a match to TRBD2. V trimming: 7 bases; J trimming: 2 bases; junction bases outside the gene matches: 6. This CDR3 has 14 residues. Germline assignment: CDR1 SGHAT and CDR2 FQNNGV. The CDR3 protein is CASTVAGDAYEQYF. Here the CDR3 DNA reads TGTGCCAGCACGGTAGCGGGAGATGCCTACGAGCAGTACTTC.

With regard to this clonotype: This may come from a read error, since a much larger clone is one base off. The chain links TRBV5-1 to TRBJ2-7; tentatively, D is TRBD2 (7 bases). There are 14 residues in the CDR3. Per germline, CDR1 SGHRS and CDR2 YFSETQ. Trimming stripped 1 base from V and 8 bases from J, with 16 bases between. CDR3 residues: CASSLYWGGDKQYF. The CDR3 DNA reads TGCGCCAGCAGCTTGTATTGGGGGGGCGACAAGCAGTACTTC.

This chain links TRBV12-3 or TRBV12-4 with TRBJ1-5, with D uncertain. This CDR3 is 14 amino acids long. Trimming shortened V by 7 bases and J by 7 bases, and 17 bases separated the two germline ends. CDR3 bases: TGTGCCAGCACCAAACGTGCCCTGGGACAGCCCCAGCATTTT. It codes for CASTKRALGQPQHF.

This clonotype was observed many times. CDR3 DNA: TGTGCCAGCAGTGCCCCGACAGGGGACCATAATTCACCCCTCCACTTT. Translating gives CASSAPTGDHNSPLHF. The chain carries TRBV28 and TRBJ1-6; TRBD1 agrees at 8 bases. The CDR3 has 16 amino acids. The J segment lost 5 bases and the V segment lost 5 bases, leaving 8 bases of the junction unmatched. Germline assignment: CDR1 MDHEN and CDR2 SYDVKM.

This chain joins TRBV7-3 and TRBJ1-3; D might be TRBD1 (5 bases). V was trimmed by 5 bases and J by 0 bases, leaving 14 bases between them. This CDR3 has 16 amino acids. CDR1 and CDR2 from the germline V gene are SGHTA and FQGTGA. CDR3: CASSPIGGVSGNTIYF. As DNA, the CDR3 is TGTGCCAGCAGCCCCATAGGAGGGGTCTCTGGAAACACCATATATTTT.

This clonotype was found many times. The gene calls are TRBV30 and TRBJ1-1; no clear D. Per the germline V gene, CDR1 is GTSNPN and CDR2 is SVGIG (reference sequence). The CDR3 loop spans 13 amino acids. The V end lost 5 bases, the J end lost 4 bases, and 14 bases lay between the germline ends. The CDR3 sequence is CAWGAGLGTEAFF. CDR3 sequence (DNA): TGTGCCTGGGGTGCCGGACTAGGCACTGAAGCTTTCTTT.

The chain's CDR3 is CATSLGVGAGEQYF. The CDR3 nucleotides are TGTGCCACCTCGCTGGGGGTGGGGGCAGGGGAGCAGTACTTC. The rearrangement joins TRBV19 to TRBJ2-7; D might be TRBD1 (6 bases). V was clipped by 10 bases and J by 7 bases, with 23 bases between them. CDR3 length equals 14 residues. Per the germline V gene, CDR1 is LNHDA and CDR2 is SQIVND (reference sequence).

This clonotype was detected a few times. As the CDR3 is not closed by the conserved phenylalanine or tryptophan, this likely results from a read error. The rearrangement links TRBV9 to TRBJ1-2, with D possibly being TRBD1 (6 bases). V lost 4 bases and J 5 bases, leaving 18 bases between the germline ends. Per the germline V gene, CDR1 is SGDLS and CDR2 is YYNGEE. The CDR3 contains 15 residues. The chain's CDR3 is CASSKLGRGGYGYTL. In nucleotides, the CDR3 is TGTGCCAGCAGCAAACTCGGCAGGGGCGGGTATGGCTACACCCTC.

A remark on this clonotype: A read error may be the cause here, since a much bigger clone is one base away. The chain combines TRBV12-3 or TRBV12-4 with TRBJ1-1; D is unclear. The CDR3 consists of 16 residues. CDR3 amino acids: CASNLGGWLSEPEAFF. In nucleotides, the CDR3 is TGTGCCAGCAATTTAGGTGGATGGCTGAGTGAACCTGAAGCTTTCTTT.

This clonotype occurred a few times. The chain recombines TRBV7-2 with TRBJ2-5, with 9 nucleotides matching TRBD1. The trim removed 5 bases at V and 4 bases at J, leaving 2 bases unmatched. The CDR3 has 13 amino acids. Germline-derived CDR1 and CDR2 are SGHTA and FQGNSA. DNA for the CDR3: TGTGCCAGCAGCATGACAGGGGGAGAGACCCAGTACTTC. Its protein is CASSMTGGETQYF.

This clonotype was picked up many times. The chain combines TRBV5-6 with TRBJ2-7, with 10 bases matching TRBD1. CDR3 length: 16 residues. Germline CDR1 and CDR2: SGHDT and YYEEEE. The trim removed 0 bases at V and 7 bases at J, leaving 10 bases unmatched. CDR3 amino acids: CASSLGQGAIREEQYF. The CDR3 nucleotides are TGTGCCAGCAGCTTGGGACAGGGGGCGATTCGCGAGGAGCAGTACTTC.

This clonotype turned up a few times. The chain carries TRBV30 and TRBJ2-2, with 12 bases identical to TRBD2. The CDR3 sequence is 15 residues long. V dropped 2 bases and J dropped 6; count of bases not matched to a gene: 4. Germline CDR1 and CDR2: GTSNPN and SVGIG (reference sequence). CDR3 amino acids: CAWSPRLAGAGELFF. CDR3 DNA sequence: TGTGCCTGGAGTCCAAGACTAGCGGGGGCCGGGGAGCTGTTTTTT.

This clonotype was seen at least ten times. The V and J genes are TRBV9 and TRBJ2-7; possible D gene TRBD1, 6 bases. Germline lookup yields CDR1 SGDLS and CDR2 YYNGEE. Trimming removed 3 bases at V and 5 bases at J, with 18 bases between. The CDR3 has 15 amino acids. The CDR3 region is CASSAWDTSHHEQYF. The DNA for the CDR3 is TGTGCCAGCAGCGCCTGGGACACATCTCACCACGAGCAGTACTTC.